A selection of T cell receptor beta chains follows, all from one sample in a study of shared clonotypes between healthy human individuals. TCRdb keeps only in-frame clones here, not all; method: immunoSEQ multiplex PCR. The data contain 980,000 or so clones, approximately 76% of them singletons. The sequencing sample was made of memory CD4+ T cells sorted from blood. These receptors came from a man between 18 and 35 years old in good health. Both conserved end residues are part of each CDR3. The D gene is left open where the match is weak. Size values are once, few and many counts, or a class for expanded clones, and some rows have none.

CDR3 protein: CASRAGGNYGYTF
CDR3 DNA: TGTGCCAGCAGGGCTGGGGGGAACTATGGCTACACCTTC
clone size: -
J gene: TRBJ1-2
D gene: -
V gene: TRBV7-6

CDR3 protein: CASSDTGVYGYTF
CDR3 DNA: TGTGCCAGCTCAGATACAGGAGTTTATGGCTACACCTTC
clone size: -
J gene: TRBJ1-2
D gene: -
V gene: TRBV18

CDR3 protein: CASSRGQRGDTQYF
CDR3 DNA: TGCGCCAGCAGCAGAGGACAGAGGGGAGATACGCAGTATTTT
clone size: -
J gene: TRBJ2-3
D gene: -
V gene: TRBV5-1

CDR3 protein: CASSPYTGPTYEQYF
CDR3 DNA: TGTGCCAGCAGCCCCTATACAGGGCCTACCTACGAGCAGTACTTC
clone size: -
J gene: TRBJ2-7
D gene: -
V gene: TRBV14

CDR3 protein: CASSQAGTSGGGETQYF
CDR3 DNA: TGTGCCAGCAGCCAAGCCGGGACTAGCGGGGGCGGGGAGACCCAGTACTTC
clone size: few
J gene: TRBJ2-5
D gene: TRBD2
V gene: TRBV4-2

CDR3 protein: CASSLCWGVSTDTQYF
CDR3 DNA: TGTGCCAGCAGCCTTTGTTGGGGGGTCAGCACAGATACGCAGTATTTT
clone size: -
J gene: TRBJ2-3
D gene: -
V gene: TRBV21-1

CDR3 protein: CASSFRGEETQYF
CDR3 DNA: TGTGCCAGTAGTTTCAGGGGGGAGGAGACCCAGTACTTC
clone size: -
J gene: TRBJ2-5
D gene: -
V gene: TRBV19

CDR3 protein: CASSQGQGRDTEAFF
CDR3 DNA: TGCGCCAGCAGCCAAGGACAGGGCCGGGACACTGAAGCTTTCTTT
clone size: -
J gene: TRBJ1-1
D gene: TRBD1
V gene: TRBV5-1

CDR3 protein: CACKPGQGNDGYTF
CDR3 DNA: TGTGCCTGCAAGCCGGGACAGGGAAACGATGGCTACACCTTC
clone size: -
J gene: TRBJ1-2
D gene: TRBD1
V gene: TRBV30

CDR3 protein: CASSLAPGRMENEQFF
CDR3 DNA: TGTGCCAGCAGCTTAGCCCCCGGGAGGATGGAGAATGAGCAGTTCTTC
clone size: -
J gene: TRBJ2-1
D gene: TRBD2
V gene: TRBV7-2

CDR3 protein: CASSRTGSYEQYF
CDR3 DNA: TGCGCCAGCAGTAGAACGGGCTCCTACGAGCAGTACTTC
clone size: -
J gene: TRBJ2-7
D gene: -
V gene: TRBV5-1

CDR3 protein: CASRLSENTEAFF
CDR3 DNA: TGCGCCAGCAGACTAAGCGAGAACACTGAAGCTTTCTTT
clone size: -
J gene: TRBJ1-1
D gene: -
V gene: TRBV10-1

CDR3 protein: CASSLVAGTGQETQYF
CDR3 DNA: TGTGCCAGCAGCTTGGTTGCAGGGACGGGGCAAGAGACCCAGTACTTC
clone size: few
J gene: TRBJ2-5
D gene: -
V gene: TRBV5-4

CDR3 protein: CATWTELNTGELFF
CDR3 DNA: TGTGCCACCTGGACAGAGCTTAACACCGGGGAGCTGTTTTTT
clone size: -
J gene: TRBJ2-2
D gene: -
V gene: TRBV10-3

CDR3 protein: CASSQDQRGPVYGYTF
CDR3 DNA: TGCGCCAGCAGCCAAGATCAGCGGGGGCCCGTCTATGGCTACACCTTC
clone size: -
J gene: TRBJ1-2
D gene: -
V gene: TRBV4-3

CDR3 protein: CASSLGTLNSPLHF
CDR3 DNA: TGTGCCAGCAGCTTGGGGACCCTAAATTCACCCCTCCACTTT
clone size: -
J gene: TRBJ1-6
D gene: -
V gene: TRBV5-8

CDR3 protein: CAWSVGWGRGANVLTF
CDR3 DNA: TGTGCCTGGAGTGTAGGGTGGGGGCGCGGGGCCAACGTCCTGACTTTC
clone size: -
J gene: TRBJ2-6
D gene: -
V gene: TRBV30

CDR3 protein: CASSLERVSYEQYF
CDR3 DNA: TGTGCCAGCAGCTTAGAGCGGGTATCCTACGAGCAGTACTTC
clone size: -
J gene: TRBJ2-7
D gene: -
V gene: TRBV11-2

CDR3 protein: CASSGTSGEQYF
CDR3 DNA: TGCGCCAGCAGTGGTACCTCCGGCGAGCAGTACTTC
clone size: many
J gene: TRBJ2-7
D gene: -
V gene: TRBV10-2

CDR3 protein: CASSVLGIDNEQFF
CDR3 DNA: TGCGCCAGCAGCGTGTTGGGGATAGACAATGAGCAGTTCTTC
clone size: -
J gene: TRBJ2-1
D gene: -
V gene: TRBV5-1

CDR3 protein: CASSVAPSGGFNTGELFF
CDR3 DNA: TGTGCCAGCAGCGTAGCGCCTAGCGGGGGGTTTAACACCGGGGAGCTGTTTTTT
clone size: -
J gene: TRBJ2-2
D gene: TRBD2
V gene: TRBV9

CDR3 protein: CASSLDSRNTEAFF
CDR3 DNA: TGTGCCAGCAGCCTAGACTCACGGAACACTGAAGCTTTCTTT
clone size: -
J gene: TRBJ1-1
D gene: -
V gene: TRBV11-3

CDR3 protein: CASSSGTGGTGELFF
CDR3 DNA: TGCGCCAGCAGCTCCGGGACAGGGGGTACCGGGGAGCTGTTTTTT
clone size: once
J gene: TRBJ2-2
D gene: TRBD1
V gene: TRBV5-1

CDR3 protein: CASRYTGTLAYEQYF
CDR3 DNA: TGTGCCAGCAGATATACCGGGACCCTTGCCTACGAGCAGTACTTC
clone size: -
J gene: TRBJ2-7
D gene: -
V gene: TRBV6-1